A selection of T cell receptor beta chains follows, all from one sample in a study of cytomegalovirus exposure and HLA in healthy donors. The protocol was immunoSEQ multiplex PCR, while the TCRdb copy is restricted to in-frame clones and leaves out a portion. The profile shows some 87,000 clones, around 62% of them singletons. The sequenced sample consisted of PBMCs. These receptors were obtained from a woman aged 30 to 39 in good health and CMV-seropositive. Both conserved end residues are part of each CDR3. D genes are given only for firm matches. A clone size is listed for some rows: how often the clone was seen (once, few, many), or a class if it is expanded.

D gene | J gene | clone size | V gene | CDR3 DNA | CDR3 protein
TRBD2 | TRBJ2-5 | . | TRBV5-1 | TGCGCCAGCAGCTTGCCCGCAGCAGCGGGGGGAGCAGAGACCCAGTACTTC | CASSLPAAAGGAETQYF
. | TRBJ1-2 | . | TRBV6-5 | TGTGCCAGCAGTTACCTATCAGGGGATGGCTACACCTTC | CASSYLSGDGYTF
TRBD1 | TRBJ2-7 | . | TRBV6-5 | TGTGCCAGCAGTGGACAGGCCTATGCCTCCTACGAGCAGTACTTC | CASSGQAYASYEQYF
. | TRBJ1-2 | . | TRBV6-6 | TGTGCCAGCAGTTACCGGGACTTAGGGGTAGACTACACCTTC | CASSYRDLGVDYTF
. | TRBJ1-1 | once | TRBV7-8 | TGTGCCAGCAGCTTAGCAACGGGTGGCGGAGCTTTCTTT | CASSLATGGGAFF
. | TRBJ2-7 | . | TRBV11-3 | TGTGCCATTACGACGGGTTTCGAGCAGTACTTC | CAITTGFEQYF
. | TRBJ1-2 | . | TRBV6-1 | TGTGCCAGCAGAGATACAGGGACCTATGGCTACACCTTC | CASRDTGTYGYTF
TRBD1 | TRBJ1-2 | . | TRBV28 | TGTGCCAGCAGACTCAGGGGGGCAAGTGGCTACACCTTC | CASRLRGASGYTF
TRBD2 | TRBJ2-3 | . | TRBV11-2 | TGTGCCAGCAGCCCCCGGACTAGTATTACAGATACGCAGTATTTT | CASSPRTSITDTQYF
TRBD1 | TRBJ1-2 | . | TRBV12-5 | TGTGCTAGTGGTTTGGTCAAGGGACAGGGCCAGGGGTATGGCTACCCCTTC | CASGLVKGQGQGYGYPF
TRBD1 | TRBJ2-6 | . | TRBV28 | TGTGCCAGCAGTTTACAGACAGGGAAACGTAGCTCTGGGGCCAACGTCCTGACTTTC | CASSLQTGKRSSGANVLTF
. | TRBJ2-1 | few | TRBV20-1 | TGCAGTGCCAGGGCCGGGCCGGAGCAGTTCTTC | CSARAGPEQFF
TRBD1 | TRBJ1-5 | . | TRBV27 | TGTGCCAGCAATCCGGGACAGCCTTATAGCAATCAGCCCCAGCATTTT | CASNPGQPYSNQPQHF
. | TRBJ2-7 | few | TRBV2 | TGTGCCAGCGGGGCGGCGGACGAGCAGTACTTC | CASGAADEQYF
. | TRBJ2-7 | few | TRBV5-1 | TGCGCCAGCAGCGCTACCCTACAGGGCTCGTCCTACGAGCAGTACTTC | CASSATLQGSSYEQYF
. | TRBJ1-3 | few | TRBV4-2 | TGTGCCAGCAGCCCGACGGGGGGGCGGAACACCATATATTTT | CASSPTGGRNTIYF
. | TRBJ1-1 | . | TRBV7-9 | TGTGCCAGCAGCTTAAGTCAGGGTCACACTGAAGCTTTCTTT | CASSLSQGHTEAFF
TRBD1 | TRBJ2-7 | . | TRBV11-3 | TGTGCCAGCAGCGCAAAAGGGACAGTCTACGAGCAGTACTTC | CASSAKGTVYEQYF
. | TRBJ1-2 | once | TRBV10-1 | TGCGCCAGCAGTGAATCCCCCCTCAGTTCTAACTATGGCTACCCCTTC | CASSESPLSSNYGYPF
. | TRBJ1-3 | . | TRBV6-1 | TGTGCCAGCAGGGGGGCACAGTCTGGAAACACCATATATTTT | CASRGAQSGNTIYF
. | TRBJ1-5 | . | TRBV7-7 | TGTGCCAGCATCGCCCCGAGGACAGACATAGTGGGCAATCAGCCCCAGCATTTT | CASIAPRTDIVGNQPQHF
. | TRBJ2-1 | . | TRBV4-1 | TGCGCCAGCAGCCAAGAAGGGGCTTTGGAATACAATGAGCAGTTCTTC | CASSQEGALEYNEQFF
. | TRBJ2-1 | . | TRBV6-4 | TGTGCCAGCAGTGACGCGGAGGGCCACGGCAATGAGCAGTTCTTC | CASSDAEGHGNEQFF
. | TRBJ2-3 | . | TRBV6-1 | TGTGCCAGCAGTGGGACTATCGTCACAGATACGCAGTATTTT | CASSGTIVTDTQYF
. | TRBJ1-1 | . | TRBV11-2 | TGTGCCAGCAGCCTAGACGGAGGCTTGTATGAAGCTTTCTTT | CASSLDGGLYEAFF
TRBD1 | TRBJ2-4 | . | TRBV30 | TGTGCCTGGAGGGAGACAGGGAGTGTTCAGTACTTC | CAWRETGSVQYF
. | TRBJ2-3 | . | TRBV5-4 | TGTGCCAGCAGCTCCCGACAGCGCACAGATACGCAGTATTTT | CASSSRQRTDTQYF
. | TRBJ1-2 | few | TRBV6-6 | TGTGCCAGCAGTTCCACCCGACAGGAACTCTATGGCTACACCTTC | CASSSTRQELYGYTF
. | TRBJ1-1 | . | TRBV19 | TGTGCCAGTAGTATGGCGAGAGGTGAAGCTTTCTTT | CASSMARGEAFF
TRBD2 | TRBJ2-2 | . | TRBV5-5 | TGTGCCAGCAGCTTGACGAAAGTAGCGGGGGACACCGGGGAGCTGTTTTTT | CASSLTKVAGDTGELFF
TRBD1 | TRBJ2-6 | few | TRBV6-1 | TGTGCCAGCAGTGAATCAGGGGGCTCTGGGGCCAACGTCCTGACTTTC | CASSESGGSGANVLTF
TRBD1 | TRBJ2-3 | . | TRBV5-1 | TGCGCCAGCGGACGACAGGGATTAACAGATACGCAGTATTTT | CASGRQGLTDTQYF
. | TRBJ2-7 | . | TRBV6-1 | TGTGCCAGCAGTAACAGGGATCCCCACGAGCAGTACTTC | CASSNRDPHEQYF
TRBD1 | TRBJ1-3 | . | TRBV7-9 | TGTGCCAGCGCGACAGGGGCTTCTGGAAACACCATATATTTT | CASATGASGNTIYF
TRBD2 | TRBJ2-7 | . | TRBV6-5 | TGTGCCAGCAGCCTCGGCTGGGAGGGCTGGGCCGAGCAGTACTTC | CASSLGWEGWAEQYF
. | TRBJ2-3 | few | TRBV6-5 | TGTGCCAGCAGTATACCGGGCACAGATACGCAGTATTTT | CASSIPGTDTQYF
. | TRBJ2-3 | few | TRBV10-3 | TGTGCCATCAGTGCGGGCGGGGTGATCACAGATACGCAGTATTTT | CAISAGGVITDTQYF
TRBD1 | TRBJ2-5 | once | TRBV7-2 | TGTGCCAGCAGTTTAGGCCGGGGAACAGGGGTCGAGACCCAGTACTTC | CASSLGRGTGVETQYF
. | TRBJ2-1 | few | TRBV30 | TGTGCCTGGAGCCAACAGGGCCTGAGCTCCTACAATGAGCAGTTCTTC | CAWSQQGLSSYNEQFF
. | TRBJ2-3 | . | TRBV9 | TGTGCCAGCAGCGTCCGACTAGTTGGCACAGATACGCAGTATTTT | CASSVRLVGTDTQYF
TRBD2 | TRBJ2-1 | . | TRBV29-1 | TGCAGCGTTGAATCGGGGGGGTTTTACAATGAGCAGTTCTTC | CSVESGGFYNEQFF
. | TRBJ1-4 | once | TRBV2 | TGTGCCAGCGGCGGTAGGACTAATGAAAAACTGTTTTTT | CASGGRTNEKLFF
TRBD1 | TRBJ1-1 | once | TRBV18 | TGTGCCACCTCGACAGGGGGGTACACTGAAGCTTTCTTT | CATSTGGYTEAFF
TRBD1 | TRBJ1-2 | . | TRBV19 | TGTGCCAGTAGGGGACAGGGTGAAGGCTACACCTTC | CASRGQGEGYTF
. | TRBJ2-6 | . | TRBV25-1 | TGTGCCAGCAGTGGTACCCTAGGAGGAGGCTCTGGGGCCAACGTCCTGACTTTC | CASSGTLGGGSGANVLTF
TRBD1 | TRBJ1-4 | . | TRBV18 | TGTGCCAGCTCAGGAGCCGGGACAGACCTTCATGCAACTAATGAAAAACTGTTTTTT | CASSGAGTDLHATNEKLFF
. | TRBJ2-3 | . | TRBV14 | TGTGCCAGCAGCCACGTTCCAGATACGCAGTATTTT | CASSHVPDTQYF
. | TRBJ2-7 | . | TRBV5-1 | TGCGCCAGCAGCTTGGAGTACAGGGCGGGGGTGAGCGAGCAGTACTTC | CASSLEYRAGVSEQYF
TRBD1 | TRBJ1-2 | few | TRBV7-2 | TGTGCCAGCAGCTTCACAGGGGGTGGCTACACCTTC | CASSFTGGGYTF
. | TRBJ2-3 | . | TRBV9 | TGTGCCAGCAGCCCCCCGGGTGGCACAGATACGCAGTATTTT | CASSPPGGTDTQYF
. | TRBJ1-2 | few | TRBV5-6 | TGTGCCAGCAGCTTCTCCAGGGATGGCTACACCTTC | CASSFSRDGYTF
TRBD1 | TRBJ1-6 | . | TRBV6-4 | TGTGCCAGCATTACAGGGGGACCGGGGTCACCCCTCCACTTT | CASITGGPGSPLHF
. | TRBJ2-2 | . | TRBV7-8 | TGTGCCAGCAGCTTAGCCAATACAGGGTATGGAGGGGAGCTGTTTTTT | CASSLANTGYGGELFF
TRBD1 | TRBJ2-2 | . | TRBV27 | TGTGCCAGCAGTTTGGTTGGGACAGGCCTAACCGGGGAGCTGTTTTTT | CASSLVGTGLTGELFF